This TCR beta chain was identified in a study of T cell clones after liver transplantation. Trimming cost V 5 bases and J 0 bases, with 4 bases left between them. The CDR3 contains 11 residues. The V gene's germline CDR1 is DFQATT and CDR2 SNEGSKA (reference sequence). The method was immunoSEQ multiplex PCR; TCRdb's version includes in-frame clones alone and lacks a portion of them. Of some 80,000 clones listed, around four fifths are singletons. The chain joins TRBV20-1 to TRBJ2-5; D ambiguous. The origin of this receptor is a human patient who received a liver transplant. Some of these T cells may belong to the graft donor. The sample in question was CD4+ T cells from blood, obtained 48 months after liver transplant. In DNA form, the CDR3 reads TGCAGTGCTGAATACCAAGAGACCCAGTACTTC. Translated, it gives CSAEYQETQYF.